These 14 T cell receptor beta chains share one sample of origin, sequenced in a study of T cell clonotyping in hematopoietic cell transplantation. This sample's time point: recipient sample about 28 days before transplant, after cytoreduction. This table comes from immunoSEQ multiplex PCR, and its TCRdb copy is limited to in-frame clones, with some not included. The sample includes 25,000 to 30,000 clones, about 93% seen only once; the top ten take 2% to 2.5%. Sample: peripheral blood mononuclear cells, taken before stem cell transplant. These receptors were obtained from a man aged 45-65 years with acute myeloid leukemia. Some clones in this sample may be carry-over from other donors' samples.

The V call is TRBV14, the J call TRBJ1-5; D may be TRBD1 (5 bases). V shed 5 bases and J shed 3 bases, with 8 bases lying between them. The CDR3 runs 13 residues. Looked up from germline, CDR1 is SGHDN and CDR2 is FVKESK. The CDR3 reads CASSGGNNQPQHF. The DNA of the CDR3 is TGTGCCAGCAGCGGGGGGAACAATCAGCCCCAGCATTTT.

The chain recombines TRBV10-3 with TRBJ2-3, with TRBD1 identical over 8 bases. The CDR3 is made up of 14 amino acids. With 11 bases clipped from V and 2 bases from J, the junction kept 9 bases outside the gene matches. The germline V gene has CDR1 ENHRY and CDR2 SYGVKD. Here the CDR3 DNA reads TGTGCCTCCTCACAGGGGGAATCCACAGATACGCAGTATTTT. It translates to CASSQGESTDTQYF.

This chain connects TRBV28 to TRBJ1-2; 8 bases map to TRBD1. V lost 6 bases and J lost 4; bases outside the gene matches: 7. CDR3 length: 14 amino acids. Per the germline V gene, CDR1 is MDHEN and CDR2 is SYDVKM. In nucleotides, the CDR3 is TGTGCCAGCAGCTCTGGACAGGGACTCTATGGCTACACCTTC. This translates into CASSSGQGLYGYTF.

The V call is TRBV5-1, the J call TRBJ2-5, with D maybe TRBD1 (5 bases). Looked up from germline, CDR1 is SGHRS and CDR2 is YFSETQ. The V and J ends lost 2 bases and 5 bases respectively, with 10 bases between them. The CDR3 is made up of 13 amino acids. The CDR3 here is CASSLAGRETQYF. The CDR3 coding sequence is TGCGCCAGCAGCTTAGCAGGGCGTGAGACCCAGTACTTC.

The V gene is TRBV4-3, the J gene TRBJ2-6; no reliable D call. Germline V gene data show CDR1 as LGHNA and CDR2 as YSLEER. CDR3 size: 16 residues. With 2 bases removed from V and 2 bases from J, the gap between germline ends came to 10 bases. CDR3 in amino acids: CASSQSWKAGANVLTF. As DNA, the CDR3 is TGCGCCAGCAGCCAATCTTGGAAGGCTGGGGCCAACGTCCTGACTTTC.

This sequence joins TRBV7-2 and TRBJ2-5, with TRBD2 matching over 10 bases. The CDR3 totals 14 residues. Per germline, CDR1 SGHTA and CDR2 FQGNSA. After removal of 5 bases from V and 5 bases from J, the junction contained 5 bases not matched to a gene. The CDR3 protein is CASSRPTSGETQYF. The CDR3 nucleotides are TGTGCCAGCAGCCGTCCGACTAGCGGGGAGACCCAGTACTTC.

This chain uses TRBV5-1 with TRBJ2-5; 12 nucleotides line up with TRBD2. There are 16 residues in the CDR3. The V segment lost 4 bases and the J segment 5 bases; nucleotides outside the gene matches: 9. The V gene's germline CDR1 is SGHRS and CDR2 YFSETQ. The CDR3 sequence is CASSRTTSGGGETQYF. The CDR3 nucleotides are TGCGCCAGCAGCAGGACGACTAGCGGGGGTGGGGAGACCCAGTACTTC.

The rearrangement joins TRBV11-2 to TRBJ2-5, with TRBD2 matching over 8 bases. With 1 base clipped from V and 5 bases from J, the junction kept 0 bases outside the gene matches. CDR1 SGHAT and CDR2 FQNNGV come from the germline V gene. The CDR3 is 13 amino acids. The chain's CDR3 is CASSLAGGETQYF. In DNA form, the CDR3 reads TGTGCCAGCAGCTTAGCGGGGGGGGAGACCCAGTACTTC.

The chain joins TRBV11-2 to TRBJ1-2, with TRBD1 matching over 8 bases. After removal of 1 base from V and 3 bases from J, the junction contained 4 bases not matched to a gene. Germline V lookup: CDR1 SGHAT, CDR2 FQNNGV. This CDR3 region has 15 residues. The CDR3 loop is CASSLGRGPYYGYTF. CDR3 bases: TGTGCCAGCAGCTTAGGCAGGGGGCCTTACTATGGCTACACCTTC.

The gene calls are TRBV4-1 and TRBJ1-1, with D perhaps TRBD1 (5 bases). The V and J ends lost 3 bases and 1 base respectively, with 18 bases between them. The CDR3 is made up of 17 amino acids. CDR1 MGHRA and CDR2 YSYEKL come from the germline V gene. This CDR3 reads CASSHGTYLQANTEAFF. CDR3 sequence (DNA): TGCGCCAGCAGCCACGGGACCTACTTACAGGCGAACACTGAAGCTTTCTTT.

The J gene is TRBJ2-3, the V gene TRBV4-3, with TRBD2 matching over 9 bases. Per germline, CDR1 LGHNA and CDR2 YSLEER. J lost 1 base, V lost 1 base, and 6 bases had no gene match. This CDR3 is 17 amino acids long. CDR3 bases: TGCGCCAGCAGCCAAGTACCAGCGGGGGGCCGCACAGATACGCAGTATTTT. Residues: CASSQVPAGGRTDTQYF.

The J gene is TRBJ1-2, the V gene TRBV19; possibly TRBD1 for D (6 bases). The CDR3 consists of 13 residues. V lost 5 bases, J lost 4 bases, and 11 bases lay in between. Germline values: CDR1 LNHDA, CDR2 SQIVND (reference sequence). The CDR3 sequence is CASSGSDSYGYTF. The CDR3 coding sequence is TGTGCCAGTAGTGGATCGGACAGCTATGGCTACACCTTC.

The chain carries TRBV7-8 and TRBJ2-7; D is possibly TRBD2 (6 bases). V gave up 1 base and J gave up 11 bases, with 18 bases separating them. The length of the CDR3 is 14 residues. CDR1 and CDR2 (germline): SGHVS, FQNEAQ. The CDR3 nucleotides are TGTGCCAGCAGCTTAGTCGAAGGTTTGGGCGGGGAGTACTTC. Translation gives CASSLVEGLGGEYF.

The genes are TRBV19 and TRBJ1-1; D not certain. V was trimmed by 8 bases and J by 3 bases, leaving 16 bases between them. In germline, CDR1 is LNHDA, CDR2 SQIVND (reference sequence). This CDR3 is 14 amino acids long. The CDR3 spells CASCRGALYTEAFF. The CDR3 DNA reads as TGTGCCAGTTGTCGCGGAGCTTTATACACTGAAGCTTTCTTT.